The clone carrying this T cell receptor (beta chain) appeared a single time. CDR3 length: 16 amino acids. CDR1 is MNHEY, CDR2 SVGAGI, per germline. The ends lost 2 bases at V and 4 bases at J; junction bases unmatched: 8. Amplification yielded TCR beta CDR3 regions, with RNA transcripts as the source. The HTBI primer set drove a first-round RT-PCR of the TCR CDR3. MiXCR, run by TCRdb on the multiplex PCR reads, gives a single entry per CDR3 protein. The table records hundreds of thousands of distinct CDR3 sequences, approximately 23% of them present only once. These data belong to a study of T cells in Graves' hyperthyroidism and ophthalmopathy.

V gene TRBV6-5 combines with J gene TRBJ1-5, with 7 bases that match TRBD1. Specimen: blood. The clonotype was recovered from a middle-aged woman with Graves' ophthalmopathy. The CDR3 protein is CASSYGLGQANQPQHF. The CDR3 DNA is TGTGCCAGCAGTTACGGGCTAGGACAGGCAAATCAGCCCCAGCATTTT.